This T cell receptor beta chain is drawn from a study of blood T cell repertoires in COVID-19. Looking at the study overall: Nucleic acid was either cDNA or gDNA, and it came from T cells, B-cell-depleted T cells, or PBMCs.

V was shortened by 2 bases and J by 1 base, with 5 bases between the two germline ends. Germline V gene sequence: CDR1 SGHDT, CDR2 YYEEEE. The length of the CDR3 is 13 residues. Assignment of participants to cohorts was predicated upon participant-reported clinical history. Symptom resolution, clearance, or two negative PCRs marked donors in Cohort 3 as recovered. Original data processing: Reference gene primer amplification in the assay estimated nucleated cell counts. The data were produced by immunoSEQ multiplex PCR, yet TCRdb's version contains in-frame clones alone and is incomplete. The V and J calls and the clone size are those of that table, but D and trimming were determined from the DNA. The data contain 250,000 to 300,000 clones, 70% to 90% of them seen just once; the ten biggest clones take up around 16%.

This sequence originates from a man between 18 and 35 years old who had recovered from COVID-19. This chain joins TRBV5-6 and TRBJ2-3; the D is unclear. The material sequenced was PBMCs or T cells enriched from blood (not recorded which). CDR3 loop: CASSFIGTDTQYF. The CDR3 nucleotides are TGTGCCAGCAGCTTTATTGGCACAGATACGCAGTATTTT.